The 20 T cell receptor beta chains below all came from one sample that was sequenced in a study of blood T cell repertoires in COVID-19. Profiling relied on immunoSEQ multiplex PCR, and the TCRdb table lists in-frame clones only, not all of them. The sample records a few hundred thousand clones, 84% being singletons. What was sequenced was peripheral blood. The origin of the receptors is a woman between 55 and 75 years old who had recovered from COVID-19.

The V and J genes are TRBV5-1 and TRBJ1-2, with 10 positions matching TRBD1. The CDR3 spans 14 residues. Trimming cost V 3 bases and J 6 bases; bases outside gene matches: 5. Germline-derived CDR1 and CDR2 are SGHRS and YFSETQ. CDR3 sequence (DNA): TGCGCCAGCAGCTCGCAGGACAGGGGGGATGGCTACACCTTC. Translating gives CASSSQDRGDGYTF. The full variable domain, rest sourced from reference TRBV5-1 and TRBJ1-2, is KAGVTQTPRYLIKTRGQQVTLSCSPISGHRSVSWYQQTPGQGLQFLFEYFSETQRNKGNFPGRFSGRQFSNSRSEMNVSTLELGDSALYLCASSSQDRGDGYTFGSGTRLTVV.

The J gene is TRBJ1-6, the V gene TRBV5-4, with D hard to call. V shed 7 bases and J shed 9 bases, with 8 bases lying between them. CDR1 SGHNT and CDR2 YYREEE come from the germline V gene (reference sequence). This CDR3 spans 11 amino acids. CDR3 nucleotide sequence: TGTGCCAGCGGTACTTCTTCACCCCTCCACTTT. It encodes CASGTSSPLHF.

J is TRBJ2-7 and V is TRBV2, with D possibly TRBD2 on 6 matching bases. The CDR3 consists of 11 residues. The germline V and J ends were trimmed by 8 bases and 4 bases, with 9 bases remaining between them. Germline V gene lookup returns CDR1 SNHLY and CDR2 FYNNEI. The CDR3 is CASGRMYEQYF. The CDR3 nucleotides read TGTGCCAGCGGGAGGATGTACGAGCAGTACTTC.

This rearrangement joins TRBV11-1 to TRBJ1-1; D might be TRBD1 (5 bases). The V and J ends lost 6 bases and 2 bases respectively, with 10 bases between them. Germline V CDR1 and CDR2: SGHAT, FQDESV (reference sequence). The CDR3 runs to 13 residues. CDR3 nucleotides: TGTGCCAGCAGTAGGACATTAAACACTGAAGCTTTCTTT. This sequence encodes CASSRTLNTEAFF.

This clone showed up just a few times. The chain couples TRBV5-6 to TRBJ1-4; D is undetermined. Germline loops: CDR1 SGHDT, CDR2 YYEEEE. The CDR3 length is 13 residues. The V end was cut by 6 bases, the J end by 3 bases, with 9 bases between. The CDR3 loop reads CASMEGSNEKLFF. The CDR3 bases are TGTGCCAGCATGGAGGGCTCTAATGAAAAACTGTTTTTT.

The chain joins TRBV6-5 to TRBJ2-2, with D possibly matching TRBD1 (5 bases). Trimming left V 2 bases short and J 4 bases short, with 11 bases between. Germline values: CDR1 MNHEY, CDR2 SVGAGI. The CDR3 loop spans 15 amino acids. CDR3 sequence reads: CASSYTMGRTGELFF. CDR3 nucleotide sequence: TGTGCCAGCAGTTACACAATGGGGCGCACCGGGGAGCTGTTTTTT.

This rearrangement joins TRBV3-1 (or the pseudogene TRBV3-2) to TRBJ2-1; 11 bases match TRBD2. The CDR3 spans 17 residues. Germline V gives CDR1 LGHDT, CDR2 YNNKEL (reference sequence). V was clipped by 4 bases and J by 7 bases; unmatched bases: 12. The CDR3 nucleotides are TGTGCCAGCAGCCCTAAAGTTGTAGCGGGGGGGAGAAATGAGCAGTTCTTC. It is translated as CASSPKVVAGGRNEQFF.

The chain links TRBV5-1 to TRBJ2-1; 12 positions match TRBD2. Per germline, CDR1 SGHRS and CDR2 YFSETQ. The CDR3 consists of 16 residues. Trimming cost V 3 bases and J 0 bases; bases outside gene matches: 1. The CDR3 spells CASSSSGGASYNEQFF. CDR3 nucleotide sequence: TGCGCCAGCAGCTCTAGCGGGGGGGCCTCCTACAATGAGCAGTTCTTC.

V usage is TRBV3-1 (or the pseudogene TRBV3-2) and J usage is TRBJ1-6; 7 bases are a match to TRBD1. The CDR3 is 13 residues long. Losses at the gene ends were 10 bases for V and 11 bases for J; bases not matched to a gene: 11. Germline V lookup: CDR1 LGHDT, CDR2 YNNKEL (reference sequence). CDR3: CATRDSHAPPLHF. In nucleotides, the CDR3 is TGTGCCACCCGGGACAGCCATGCGCCACCCCTCCACTTT.

The chain joins TRBV6-5 to TRBJ1-3, with 7 positions matching TRBD1. Germline V lookup: CDR1 MNHEY, CDR2 SVGAGI. The CDR3 length is 16 residues. Trimming removed 3 bases from V and 7 bases from J; junction bases left unmatched: 12. The CDR3 region has the DNA TGTGCCAGCAGTTATTACACCCGGGACAGAGGGAACACCATATATTTT. The encoded protein is CASSYYTRDRGNTIYF.

The V and J genes are TRBV18 and TRBJ1-1; D is ambiguous. The ends were cut back, 3 bases at V and 3 bases at J, with 5 bases in the middle. This CDR3 has 12 residues. Per the germline V gene, CDR1 is KGHSH and CDR2 is LQKENI. CDR3 region: CASSPSDTEAFF. The CDR3 DNA reads TGTGCCAGCTCACCCTCGGACACTGAAGCTTTCTTT.

This chain uses TRBV19 with TRBJ2-7; perhaps TRBD1 as D (5 bases). The CDR3 is 12 amino acids. V lost 6 bases to trimming and J lost 3 bases, with 9 bases between them. CDR1 and CDR2 from the germline V gene are LNHDA and SQIVND (reference sequence). The CDR3 DNA is TGTGCCAGTAGCGAAAGGGGCTACGAGCAGTACTTC. Its translation is CASSERGYEQYF.

This chain uses TRBV12-5 with TRBJ1-2, with 8 bases matching TRBD1. V gave up 5 bases and J gave up 7 bases; unmatched junction bases: 6. CDR3 length: 13 amino acids. Germline loops: CDR1 LGHNT, CDR2 FRNRAP. The CDR3 bases are TGTGCTAGTGGTGATGGACAGGGCCGTGGCTACACCTTC. It specifies CASGDGQGRGYTF.

The chain is built from TRBV10-3 and TRBJ1-4, with a weak D call TRBD1 (6 bases). The germline CDR1 and CDR2 sequences are ENHRY and SYGVKD. This CDR3 has 13 residues. V lost 9 bases and J lost 5, with 13 bases in between. The CDR3 DNA is TGTGCCATAAATTCAGGGGAGAATGAAAAACTGTTTTTT. This translates into CAINSGENEKLFF.

J is TRBJ1-1 and V is TRBV18; D is uncertain. CDR3 length: 13 residues. The germline V and J ends were trimmed by 1 base and 8 bases, with 11 bases remaining between them. Germline CDR1 is KGHSH and CDR2 is LQKENI. CDR3 DNA: TGTGCCAGCTCACCACATAAGGAGTTGGAAGCTTTCTTT. This encodes CASSPHKELEAFF.

The chain is built from TRBV6-6 and TRBJ1-5; D gene uncertain. V lost 8 bases and J lost 3, with 8 bases in between. Per the germline V gene, CDR1 is MNHNY and CDR2 is SVGAGI (reference sequence). The CDR3 is made up of 12 amino acids. The CDR3 sequence is CASEEFNQPQHF. As DNA, the CDR3 is TGTGCCAGCGAGGAGTTCAATCAGCCCCAGCATTTT.

This clone was seen only a few times. The rearrangement uses TRBV10-2 and TRBJ2-7; 11 bases agree with TRBD1. Germline-derived CDR1 and CDR2 are WSHSY and SAAADI. The trim removed 9 bases at V and 2 bases at J, leaving 12 bases unmatched. The CDR3 length is 16 residues. Here the CDR3 reads CARPGQGVDGTYEQYF. CDR3 nucleotides: TGCGCCAGGCCGGGACAGGGGGTCGACGGAACCTACGAGCAGTACTTC.

The V gene is TRBV18, the J gene TRBJ2-2, with 9 bases identical to TRBD1. Germline V gene lookup returns CDR1 KGHSH and CDR2 LQKENI. Trimming at V came to 2 bases and at J to 6 bases, leaving 4 bases not matched to a gene. The CDR3 covers 15 residues. The DNA of the CDR3 is TGTGCCAGCTCACCAAGGGACAGGGTGTCCGGGGAGCTGTTTTTT. Encoded protein: CASSPRDRVSGELFF.

The genes are TRBV9 and TRBJ2-7; TRBD1 matches at 9 bases. The CDR3 covers 16 residues. Germline CDR1 is SGDLS and CDR2 is YYNGEE. Losses at the gene ends were 3 bases for V and 4 bases for J; bases not matched to a gene: 11. In DNA, the CDR3 is TGTGCCAGCAGCGATAGACCGGGACAGGGCCTATACGAGCAGTACTTC. Translation gives CASSDRPGQGLYEQYF.

This rearrangement joins TRBV20-1 to TRBJ1-2; TRBD1 agrees at 7 bases. CDR3 length equals 11 residues. Germline CDR1 is DFQATT and CDR2 is SNEGSKA (reference sequence). J gave up 7 bases and V 5 bases, and 4 bases lay outside the gene matches. The CDR3 reads CSALHRGGYTF. The CDR3 nucleotides read TGCAGTGCTCTTCACAGGGGTGGCTACACCTTC.